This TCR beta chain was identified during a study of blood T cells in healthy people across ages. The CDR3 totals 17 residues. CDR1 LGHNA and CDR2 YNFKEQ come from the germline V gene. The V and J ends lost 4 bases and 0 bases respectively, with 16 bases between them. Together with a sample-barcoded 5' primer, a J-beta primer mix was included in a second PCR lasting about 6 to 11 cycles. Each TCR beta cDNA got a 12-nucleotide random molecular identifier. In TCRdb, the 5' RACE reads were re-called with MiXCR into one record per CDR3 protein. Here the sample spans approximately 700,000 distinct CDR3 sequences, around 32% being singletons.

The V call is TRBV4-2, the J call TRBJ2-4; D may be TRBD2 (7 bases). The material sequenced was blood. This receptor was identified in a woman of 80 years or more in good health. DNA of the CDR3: TGTGCCAGCAGCCGGGGGGGCGGACAGCTAGCCAAAAACATTCAGTACTTC. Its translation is CASSRGGGQLAKNIQYF.